These T cell receptor beta chains were read from a single sample in a study of blood T cell repertoires in COVID-19. Sequenced by immunoSEQ multiplex PCR; TCRdb stores in-frame clones only, minus some. The sample carries approximately 440,000 clones, roughly 90% recorded once. Specimen: PBMCs or T cells enriched from blood (not recorded which). These receptor sequences come from a woman aged 18-29 years who had recovered from COVID-19. The CDR3 runs from the conserved cysteine through the conserved F or W. A D gene is named only where the DNA matches it firmly. Expanded clones get a size class; other rows say once, few or many, or leave the size out.

DNA	CDR3	V	J	size	D
TGTGCCAGCAGTTACTCTTTGAACAGGGAATATTCACCCCTCCACTTT	CASSYSLNREYSPLHF	TRBV6-6	TRBJ1-6	.	.
TGTGCTAGTGGTTTGAGTCGGGATTATAAAAGCAATCAGCCCCAGCATTTT	CASGLSRDYKSNQPQHF	TRBV12-5	TRBJ1-5	.	.
TGCGCCAGCAGTTTTAGCGCCGATACGCAGTATTTT	CASSFSADTQYF	TRBV5-1	TRBJ2-3	.	.
TGCGCCAGCAGCTCTTTATATAACACTGAAGCTTTCTTT	CASSSLYNTEAFF	TRBV5-1	TRBJ1-1	.	.
TGTGCCAGCAACGGAGGGAACTATGGCTACACCTTC	CASNGGNYGYTF	TRBV2	TRBJ1-2	.	.
TGTGTCAGAGGGGGGGACAGGGTTTACAATGAGCAGTTCTTC	CVRGGDRVYNEQFF	TRBV24-1	TRBJ2-1	.	TRBD1
TGCAGCGTTGTGCTGGGGGCTGCTGGCTACACCTTC	CSVVLGAAGYTF	TRBV29-1	TRBJ1-2	.	.
TGTGCCAGCCGAACAGGGTTTTCACCCCTCCACTTT	CASRTGFSPLHF	TRBV12-3/TRBV12-4	TRBJ1-6	once	.
TGTGCCAGCAGCTTGGGGCAGGGGTTATTTATCGACGAGCAGTACTTC	CASSLGQGLFIDEQYF	TRBV5-6	TRBJ2-7	.	.
TGTGCCAGCAGCGCCACGGGACAGGGAAACACTGAAGCTTTCTTT	CASSATGQGNTEAFF	TRBV5-4	TRBJ1-1	.	TRBD1
TGTGCCAGCAGTGCCCGGGAGGGAAACATTCAGTACTTC	CASSAREGNIQYF	TRBV2	TRBJ2-4	.	TRBD2
TGTGCCAGCAGCACACAGGCGGGAGCGTCACCCCTCCACTTT	CASSTQAGASPLHF	TRBV2	TRBJ1-6	.	.
TGTGCCATCAGTGCGGACAGGGTTTCGAATTCACCCCTCCACTTT	CAISADRVSNSPLHF	TRBV10-3	TRBJ1-6	.	TRBD1
TGTGCCAGCAGCTCGTCCGGGACAGGGAACTCTGGGGCCAACGTCCTGACTTTC	CASSSSGTGNSGANVLTF	TRBV7-6	TRBJ2-6	.	TRBD1
TGTGCCAGTGGGGACAGGGAATCTTCACCCCTCCACTTT	CASGDRESSPLHF	TRBV19	TRBJ1-6	.	TRBD1